Presented here are 2 T cell receptor beta chains from one specimen sequenced in a study of Graves' ophthalmopathy and Graves' hyperthyroidism. Using RNA transcripts, the TCR beta CDR3 regions were amplified. Amplification began with first-round RT-PCR using HTBI primers, then second-round multiplex PCR was performed. TCRdb redid the calling of the multiplex PCR reads with MiXCR, one entry per CDR3 protein. The sample yields 500,000 to 800,000 distinct CDR3 sequences, over 40% seen once. Sequenced sample: peripheral blood. All receptors come from an adult man with Graves' ophthalmopathy.

This clonotype was seen a handful of times. An end of the junction does not agree with germline; a read error may underlie this. The chain carries TRBV10-3 and TRBJ1-1, with TRBD1 matching 7 bases. CDR3 length: 15 amino acids. Germline loops: CDR1 ENHRY, CDR2 SYGVKD. The CDR3 DNA reads TGTGCCAGCAGTTACTCGACAGGGTTTAACACTGAAGCTTTCTTT. Protein sequence: CASSYSTGFNTEAFF.

This clonotype was counted many times. This chain joins TRBV3-1 and TRBJ1-2; possible D gene TRBD1, 5 bases. V was pared by 5 bases and J by 6 bases, with 16 bases between. Germline V lookup: CDR1 LGHDT, CDR2 YNNKEL (reference sequence). The CDR3 is 14 amino acids. CDR3 amino acids: CASSNFGTLDGYTF. In nucleotides, the CDR3 is TGTGCCAGCAGCAACTTCGGGACGTTGGATGGCTACACCTTC.